These 2 T cell receptor beta chains originate from one sample sequenced in a study of technical replicates of blood from several donors. TCRdb's copy holds only in-frame clones and misses some; the assay was immunoSEQ multiplex PCR. The profile covers 76,000 or so clones, with 91% appearing a single time and approximately 0.25% taken by the ten largest. Sequencing used T cells isolated from PBMCs. All receptors derive from a human donor in good health.

This chain joins TRBV5-1 and TRBJ2-3; 8 bases are a match to TRBD1. From germline, CDR1 is SGHRS and CDR2 YFSETQ. CDR3 length: 15 amino acids. Trimming took 1 base from V and 1 from J; bases not matched to a gene: 2. DNA for the CDR3: TGCGCCAGCAGCTTGACGGGACAGGGCACAGATACGCAGTATTTT. Translation: CASSLTGQGTDTQYF.

V gene TRBV29-1 combines with J gene TRBJ1-1, with 11 nucleotides matching TRBD1. Germline lookup yields CDR1 SQVTM and CDR2 ANQGSEA. The V segment lost 6 bases and the J segment 5 bases; nucleotides outside the gene matches: 11. CDR3 length: 15 residues. CDR3 residues: CSVAGTGGRETEAFF. In DNA form, the CDR3 reads TGCAGCGTCGCCGGGACAGGGGGTAGAGAAACTGAAGCTTTCTTT.